Following are 27 T cell receptor beta chains from one sample sequenced in a study of cytomegalovirus exposure and HLA in healthy donors. This PCR relied on a set of 60 Vbeta primers and 13 Jbeta primers. The method was immunoSEQ multiplex PCR; TCRdb's version includes in-frame clones alone and lacks a portion of them. The sample contains around 150,000 clones, more than 70% of which appear only once. The sequenced sample consisted of PBMCs. The origin of the receptors is a man aged 45-65 years in good health and CMV-seronegative.

The V and J genes are TRBV2 and TRBJ1-6; D may be TRBD1 (6 bases). Germline values: CDR1 SNHLY, CDR2 FYNNEI. The germline V and J ends were trimmed by 5 bases and 6 bases, with 8 bases remaining between them. This CDR3 region has 13 residues. The CDR3 DNA reads TGTGCCAGCAGTACAGGGATTAATTCACCCCTCCACTTT. Its protein product is CASSTGINSPLHF.

The chain joins TRBV9 to TRBJ1-2, with a weak D call TRBD1 (6 bases). CDR3 length: 15 amino acids. Germline CDR1 and CDR2: SGDLS and YYNGEE. V was pared by 1 base and J by 0 bases, with 10 bases between. The CDR3, as DNA: TGTGCCAGCAGCGTAAGAGGGGGAACTAACTATGGCTACACCTTC. It is translated as CASSVRGGTNYGYTF.

The chain recombines TRBV11-2 with TRBJ2-5; D not certain. Germline assignment: CDR1 SGHAT and CDR2 FQNNGV. The V end was cut by 1 base, the J end by 2 bases, with 11 bases between. The CDR3 covers 15 residues. CDR3 sequence (DNA): TGTGCCAGCAGCTTAGTATCCGCGGATCAAGAGACCCAGTACTTC. Encoded protein: CASSLVSADQETQYF.

The rearrangement uses TRBV2 and TRBJ1-5; a weak D match, TRBD1 (6 bases). The CDR3 length is 14 residues. CDR1 is SNHLY and CDR2 is FYNNEI in the germline V gene. V was clipped by 8 bases and J by 4 bases, with 15 bases between them. CDR3 sequence: CASGVQGENQPQHF. For the CDR3, the DNA is TGTGCCAGCGGGGTACAGGGAGAGAATCAGCCCCAGCATTTT.

The chain is built from TRBV5-4 and TRBJ2-6, with D tentatively TRBD1 (5 bases). This CDR3 contains 19 residues. CDR1 and CDR2 from the germline V gene are SGHNT and YYREEE (reference sequence). V was clipped by 5 bases and J by 1 base, with 22 bases between them. CDR3 region: CASRLTRETRASGANVLTF. CDR3 coding DNA: TGTGCCAGCAGACTTACCAGGGAAACCCGTGCGTCTGGGGCCAACGTCCTGACTTTC.

This chain links TRBV4-1 with TRBJ1-2; perhaps TRBD1 as D (6 bases). CDR1 is MGHRA, CDR2 YSYEKL, per germline. Trimming shortened V by 0 bases and J by 4 bases, and 12 bases separated the two germline ends. The CDR3 contains 15 residues. The CDR3 is CASSQDTGYGYGYTF. In nucleotides, the CDR3 is TGCGCCAGCAGCCAAGATACAGGGTATGGCTATGGCTACACCTTC.

The chain carries TRBV29-1 and TRBJ2-7; 7 bases map to TRBD2. The CDR3 extends over 13 amino acids. J was trimmed by 2 bases and V by 2 bases; bases with no gene match: 3. Germline V CDR1 and CDR2: SQVTM, ANQGSEA. CDR3 region: CSVERGDPYEQYF. The CDR3 DNA reads TGCAGCGTTGAACGGGGGGACCCCTACGAGCAGTACTTC.

The genes are TRBV19 and TRBJ2-7, with 7 bases that match TRBD1. From germline, CDR1 is LNHDA and CDR2 SQIVND (reference sequence). Trimming cost V 5 bases and J 3 bases; bases outside gene matches: 4. The CDR3 has 13 amino acids. This CDR3 is CASSDDRVYEQYF. In nucleotides, the CDR3 is TGTGCCAGTAGTGACGACAGGGTCTACGAGCAGTACTTC.

Written as DNA, the CDR3 is TGTGCCAGCAGTGACTCGGGACAGGGGTTCTATGGCTACACCTTC. This sequence encodes CASSDSGQGFYGYTF. The chain combines TRBV6-4 with TRBJ1-2; 10 bases match TRBD1. The V gene end was trimmed by 0 bases and the J gene end by 4 bases; junction bases not matched to a gene: 2. CDR1 is MRHNA, CDR2 SNTAGT, per germline. CDR3 length: 15 amino acids.

This clone has only one observation. J is TRBJ2-3 and V is TRBV4-2; 8 bases match TRBD2. The length of the CDR3 is 17 residues. Germline V gene sequence: CDR1 LGHNA, CDR2 YNFKEQ. The V and J ends lost 0 bases and 8 bases, in that order; junction bases with no gene match: 13. The DNA of the CDR3 is TGTGCCAGCAGCCAAGACCAGGGGCGGGGGGCCTCCGTTACGCAGTATTTT. It encodes CASSQDQGRGASVTQYF.

V is TRBV7-2 and J is TRBJ1-5; no firm D call. Per germline, CDR1 SGHTA and CDR2 FQGNSA. V was pared by 4 bases and J by 5 bases, with 12 bases between. This CDR3 contains 14 residues. This CDR3 is CASSYVRDDQPQHF. DNA of the CDR3: TGTGCCAGCAGCTATGTTCGGGATGATCAGCCCCAGCATTTT.

This chain connects TRBV2 to TRBJ2-4, with 9 bases that match TRBD2. This CDR3 contains 14 residues. Germline CDR1 is SNHLY and CDR2 is FYNNEI. Trimming took 3 bases from V and 15 from J; bases not matched to a gene: 12. CDR3 sequence (DNA): TGTGCCAGCAGTGAGCAAGCGGGAGGCCTCCGGGCGTACTTC. Protein product: CASSEQAGGLRAYF.

The rearrangement links TRBV28 to TRBJ2-1, with 8 bases identical to TRBD2. Trimming cost V 2 bases and J 10 bases; bases outside gene matches: 13. Per germline, CDR1 MDHEN and CDR2 SYDVKM. The CDR3 is 16 residues long. Here the CDR3 DNA reads TGTGCCAGCAGTTTACCGAGGAGCGGGGGTGAAACCGAGCAGTTCTTC. Its protein product is CASSLPRSGGETEQFF.

This sequence joins TRBV18 and TRBJ2-7, with D possibly matching TRBD1 (5 bases). V lost 6 bases to trimming and J lost 7 bases, with 13 bases between them. The germline V gene has CDR1 KGHSH and CDR2 LQKENI. The CDR3 is made up of 12 amino acids. CDR3 coding DNA: TGTGCCAGCTCCCGTGACAGAGGAGAGCAGTACTTC. It yields the protein CASSRDRGEQYF.

The CDR3 nucleotides read TGTGCCGGGGGCGGGGGGAGCTCCTACAATGAGCAGTTCTTC. It encodes CAGGGGSSYNEQFF. The chain combines TRBV5-4 with TRBJ2-1, with TRBD2 identical over 8 bases. Germline values: CDR1 SGHNT, CDR2 YYREEE (reference sequence). Trimming removed 10 bases from V and 0 bases from J; junction bases left unmatched: 6. The CDR3 is made up of 14 amino acids.

This clone was picked up a small number of times. The CDR3 region is CASSNGQVRDQPQHF. DNA for the CDR3: TGTGCCAGCAGTAACGGACAGGTCCGGGATCAGCCCCAGCATTTT. The genes are TRBV6-6 and TRBJ1-5; 7 nucleotides match TRBD1. Trimming removed 5 bases from V and 5 bases from J; junction bases left unmatched: 9. CDR1 is MNHNY, CDR2 SVGAGI, per germline (reference sequence). The CDR3 runs 15 residues.

The chain couples TRBV7-3 to TRBJ2-5, with 7 bases that match TRBD1. Germline V lookup: CDR1 SGHTA, CDR2 FQGTGA. The V and J ends lost 3 bases and 4 bases, in that order; junction bases with no gene match: 5. The CDR3 spans 14 residues. Here the CDR3 reads CASSLQGGRETQYF. CDR3 nucleotide sequence: TGTGCCAGCAGCTTGCAAGGGGGCCGAGAGACCCAGTACTTC.

This clone was counted between two and nine times. The chain links TRBV6-5 to TRBJ2-3; TRBD1 agrees at 9 bases. Germline CDR1 is MNHEY and CDR2 is SVGAGI. Trimming took 6 bases from V and 6 from J; bases not matched to a gene: 4. The CDR3 consists of 13 residues. This chain's CDR3 is CASRGQGSDTQYF. The CDR3 DNA reads TGTGCCAGCAGGGGACAGGGTTCGGATACGCAGTATTTT.

This chain joins TRBV11-2 and TRBJ2-7; the match to TRBD1 covers 8 bases. Germline CDR1 and CDR2: SGHAT and FQNNGV. The CDR3 runs to 14 residues. V shed 4 bases and J 2 bases; nucleotides not matched to a gene: 4. In nucleotides, the CDR3 is TGTGCCAGCAGCTCTCCGGGACAGGCCTACGAGCAGTACTTC. It is translated as CASSSPGQAYEQYF.

The chain is built from TRBV6-1 and TRBJ1-2; D unclear. The ends were cut back, 2 bases at V and 2 bases at J, with 15 bases in the middle. CDR3 length: 16 residues. Germline-derived CDR1 and CDR2 are MNHNS and SASEGT. Here the CDR3 DNA reads TGTGCCAGCAGTGAACGGACGGGAAACCTCAACTATGGCTACACCTTC. Translated: CASSERTGNLNYGYTF.

The chain links TRBV7-3 to TRBJ1-1; TRBD1 agrees at 7 bases. Germline-derived CDR1 and CDR2 are SGHTA and FQGTGA. The CDR3 loop spans 13 amino acids. Trimming removed 5 bases from V and 6 bases from J; junction bases left unmatched: 6. CDR3 sequence reads: CASSHDRDAEAFF. CDR3 DNA: TGTGCCAGCAGCCATGACAGGGACGCTGAAGCTTTCTTT.

V and J are TRBV27 and TRBJ2-2; D might be TRBD2 (5 bases). The V gene's germline CDR1 is MNHEY and CDR2 SMNVEV (reference sequence). V shed 2 bases and J shed 7 bases, with 17 bases lying between them. CDR3 length: 16 amino acids. DNA for the CDR3: TGTGCCAGCAGTTTAAAGTCTCCGGGATCGGGCGGGGAGCTGTTTTTT. Translation: CASSLKSPGSGGELFF.

The DNA of the CDR3 is TGCGCCAGCAGCTTGGTTACAGGTCTGCCCTACGAGCAGTACTTC. This encodes CASSLVTGLPYEQYF. The chain recombines TRBV5-1 with TRBJ2-7; TRBD1 might be the D (5 bases). The V end lost 0 bases, the J end lost 2 bases, and 12 bases lay between the germline ends. CDR3 length: 15 amino acids. Germline lookup yields CDR1 SGHRS and CDR2 YFSETQ.

This chain uses TRBV30 with TRBJ1-2; the D gene is possibly TRBD1 (5 bases). The CDR3 covers 13 residues. The V gene's germline CDR1 is GTSNPN and CDR2 SVGIG (reference sequence). The ends were cut back, 2 bases at V and 7 bases at J, with 14 bases in the middle. The chain's CDR3 is CAWSLRTLSGYTF. CDR3 nucleotides: TGTGCCTGGAGTCTTAGGACATTGTCTGGCTACACCTTC.

This rearrangement joins TRBV5-1 to TRBJ1-1; the D gene is possibly TRBD1 (6 bases). Deletions cut 0 bases from V and 4 bases from J, with 16 bases between. CDR1 and CDR2 from the germline V gene are SGHRS and YFSETQ. The CDR3 totals 16 residues. CDR3 amino acids: CASSLDRAGRGTEAFF. The CDR3 region has the DNA TGCGCCAGCAGCTTGGACAGGGCAGGGAGGGGCACTGAAGCTTTCTTT.

This chain uses TRBV18 with TRBJ2-5; 9 nucleotides match TRBD1. The J call may be wrong; the DNA end is better matched by TRBJ2-7. CDR3 length equals 15 residues. Germline assignment: CDR1 KGHSH and CDR2 LQKENI. The chain's CDR3 is CASSADRGRSYEQYF. CDR3 in DNA: TGTGCCAGCTCAGCGGACAGGGGTAGATCTTACGAGCAGTACTTC.

V and J are TRBV19 and TRBJ2-2; D remains unclear. V was clipped by 5 bases and J by 3 bases, with 7 bases between them. CDR1 is LNHDA and CDR2 is SQIVND in the germline V gene (reference sequence). There are 13 residues in the CDR3. The CDR3 DNA sequence: TGTGCCAGTAGTTCGGGTTACACCGGGGAGCTGTTTTTT. Protein product: CASSSGYTGELFF.